Listed here is a single T cell receptor beta chain. What it binds is unknown. Clones were read by immunoSEQ multiplex PCR, and TCRdb kept only the in-frame ones, dropping some. Of about 640,000 clones listed, approximately 79% are singletons. Germline assignment: CDR1 SGDLS and CDR2 YYNGEE. With V trimmed by 6 bases and J by 2 bases, 4 bases remained unmatched. The CDR3 contains 14 residues. This specimen belongs to a study of shared clonotypes between healthy human individuals. Findings of the study overall: Donors were few, which limited the genetic and exposure-history diversity represented. Among a handful of donors, approximately 5% of naive CD4 clonotypes were found in common. All-four-donor shared clonotypes had higher generation probabilities than non-shared clonotypes did.

It was into CD45RA+ naive and CD45RA-negative memory subsets that the CD4+ cells were split. Sequenced material: memory CD4+ T cells sorted from blood. Sample subset: CD45RA-negative fraction. The chain links TRBV9 to TRBJ2-1, with 8 positions matching TRBD2. The clonotype originates from a woman aged 30 to 39 in good health. In nucleotides, the CDR3 is TGTGCCAGCACGGGAGGGAACACCTACAATGAGCAGTTCTTC. This codes for CASTGGNTYNEQFF.